In its sample, the clone carrying this T cell receptor beta chain was seen a few times. The antigen is undetermined. TCRdb redid the calling of the reads with MiXCR, one entry per CDR3 protein. Seen here are approximately 260,000 distinct CDR3 sequences, under 25% observed once, and the top ten hold under 25%. The data were taken from a study of T cell repertoires in cytomegalovirus infection. Study-wide background: The authors used CMV epitopes that were HLA-C-restricted (recently identified) and HLA-B-restricted (well studied). Public TCR beta signatures marked donors with CMV infection and the matching HLA.

The CDR3 is made up of 13 amino acids. The V segment lost 2 bases and the J segment 6 bases; nucleotides outside the gene matches: 3. Overall study results and limits: Summed public TCR beta family frequency identified CMV carriers bearing the relevant HLA. What dominated the ex vivo response were HLA-C-restricted CMV-specific TCR beta clonotypes.

The source was cultured PBMCs, collected from culture after CMV antigen stimulation. This receptor was identified in a human donor in good health (CMV status not recorded). Some clones in this sample may be carry-over from other donors' samples. The chain couples TRBV12-3 or TRBV12-4 to TRBJ1-1, with TRBD1 identical over 7 bases. The CDR3: CASSLKQGAEAFF. The CDR3 DNA is TGTGCCAGCAGTTTAAAGCAGGGGGCTGAAGCTTTCTTT.